This passage covers 31 T cell receptor beta chains from one sample sequenced in a study of regulatory T cells in long-lasting Graves disease. As to time point: persistent/refractory GD, antithyroid drugs over 5 years with positive TRAb. PBMC RNA was the source of the TCR library. CDR3 regions were amplified by Arm-PCR using iRepertoire HTBI primers to build TCR beta libraries. TCRdb ran MiXCR on the multiplex PCR reads and lists one entry per CDR3 protein. The data hold 400,000 to 450,000 distinct CDR3 sequences, with 23% observed a single time. This specimen consisted of peripheral blood mononuclear cells (PBMCs), obtained when the disease was refractory, from a patient treated with antithyroid drugs. The receptor source for this set is a female donor with Graves disease.

The J gene is TRBJ1-2, the V gene TRBV10-3; 8 bases map to TRBD1. Losses at the gene ends were 10 bases for V and 4 bases for J; bases not matched to a gene: 11. The CDR3 sequence is 14 residues long. CDR1 is ENHRY and CDR2 is SYGVKD in the germline V gene. The CDR3 bases are TGTGCCACGGGAGACAGGGGAATATCCTATGGCTACACCTTC. This translates into CATGDRGISYGYTF.

This clonotype was seen ten or more times. The chain employs TRBV5-1 and TRBJ1-2, with TRBD1 matching 9 bases. V was pared by 3 bases and J by 4 bases, with 7 bases of the junction left unmatched. The CDR3 is made up of 15 amino acids. CDR1 is SGHRS and CDR2 is YFSETQ in the germline V gene. CDR3 coding DNA: TGCGCCAGCAGCTGGGGGACAGGGAACATCTATGGCTACACCTTC. It translates to CASSWGTGNIYGYTF.

The chain has TRBV11-2 and TRBJ1-2, with unresolved D. The CDR3 is made up of 14 amino acids. Germline CDR1 SGHAT, CDR2 FQNNGV. V lost 5 bases and J lost 6, with 16 bases in between. The CDR3 is CASSPRRSPDGYTF. The DNA for the CDR3 is TGTGCCAGCAGCCCCCGGCGGTCCCCGGATGGCTACACCTTC.

This clonotype has ten or more counts. The chain uses TRBV2 and TRBJ2-7; 11 bases are shared with TRBD1. V lost 6 bases to trimming and J lost 4 bases; unmatched junction nucleotides: 8. CDR3 length: 15 amino acids. Germline V gene data show CDR1 as SNHLY and CDR2 as FYNNEI. CDR3 in amino acids: CASRRSGQGAYEQYF. The CDR3 DNA sequence: TGTGCCAGCAGAAGGAGTGGACAGGGGGCTTACGAGCAGTACTTC.

In its sample, this clonotype was seen many times. The chain has TRBV28 and TRBJ2-5; D is perhaps TRBD1 (5 bases). CDR3 length: 15 amino acids. The germline V gene has CDR1 MDHEN and CDR2 SYDVKM. Trimming took off 2 bases at V and 1 base at J, with 11 bases between the two ends. As DNA, the CDR3 is TGTGCCAGCAGTTTAGAGGCCAGGGCCCAAGAGACCCAGTACTTC. Its protein product is CASSLEARAQETQYF. The variable domain in full, completed from reference TRBV28 and TRBJ2-5, reads DVKVTQSSRYLVKRTGEKVFLECVQDMDHENMFWYRQDPGLGLRLIYFSYDVKMKEKGDIPEGYSVSREKKERFSLILESASTNQTSMYLCASSLEARAQETQYFGPGTRLLVL.

This chain uses TRBV7-3 with TRBJ2-4; no definite D call. The CDR3 is 13 amino acids. V shed 0 bases and J shed 6 bases, with 6 bases lying between them. Germline loops: CDR1 SGHTA, CDR2 FQGTGA. The CDR3 nucleotides are TGTGCCAGCAGCTTAACGCCTGGAAACATTCAGTACTTC. It specifies CASSLTPGNIQYF.

The chain combines TRBV3-1 with TRBJ1-2; D is perhaps TRBD1 (5 bases). V gave up 1 base and J gave up 1 base, with 7 bases separating them. The CDR3 has 14 amino acids. The germline V gene encodes CDR1 LGHDT and CDR2 YNNKEL (reference sequence). DNA for the CDR3: TGTGCCAGCAGCCAAGGGGGGAATAACTATGGCTACACCTTC. It encodes CASSQGGNNYGYTF.

The sample holds a few counts of this clonotype. The J gene is TRBJ2-4, the V gene TRBV25-1; 9 nucleotides align to TRBD1. The CDR3 totals 15 residues. Trimming took 5 bases from V and 5 from J; bases not matched to a gene: 7. The germline V gene encodes CDR1 MGHDK and CDR2 SYGVNS. CDR3 coding DNA: TGTGCCAGCAGTCTACAGGGACAGGGAGAAAACATTCAGTACTTC. Translating it yields CASSLQGQGENIQYF.

The chain links TRBV9 to TRBJ1-2, with TRBD1 matching over 8 bases. Germline trimming cut 4 bases from V and 5 bases from J; bases unmatched to any gene: 7. Per the germline V gene, CDR1 is SGDLS and CDR2 is YYNGEE. The CDR3 has 14 amino acids. The CDR3 DNA reads TGTGCCAGCAGCACGACAGGGGTTTGGTATGGCTACACCTTC. Its translation: CASSTTGVWYGYTF.

This clonotype was seen a few times. This rearrangement joins TRBV7-3 to TRBJ1-2; 7 bases line up with TRBD1. Germline V CDR1 and CDR2: SGHTA, FQGTGA. The CDR3 is 15 residues long. V shed 5 bases, J shed 7 bases, and the junction held 13 bases outside the gene matches. CDR3 coding DNA: TGTGCCAGCAGCCTCATCGGAGGGGGCGCGGTTGGCTACACCTTC. Protein sequence: CASSLIGGGAVGYTF.

This clonotype was observed at least ten times. The V call is TRBV2, the J call TRBJ2-7, with 8 nucleotides matching TRBD1. Germline loops: CDR1 SNHLY, CDR2 FYNNEI. The junction had 3 bases not matched to a gene; V was cut back by 5 bases and J by 3 bases. This CDR3 comprises 13 residues. CDR3 in DNA: TGTGCCAGCAGTAGGGACAGGATCTACGAGCAGTACTTC. This codes for CASSRDRIYEQYF. Full variable domain (missing parts from reference TRBV2 and TRBJ2-7): EPEVTQTPSHQVTQMGQEVILRCVPISNHLYFYWYRQILGQKVEFLVSFYNNEISEKSEIFDDQFSVERPDGSNFTLKIRSTKLEDSAMYFCASSRDRIYEQYFGPGTRLTVT.

In its sample, this clonotype was seen many times. This sequence joins TRBV27 and TRBJ2-2; 8 bases are a match to TRBD2. Trimming at V came to 4 bases and at J to 4 bases, leaving 8 bases not matched to a gene. The germline gives CDR1 MNHEY, CDR2 SMNVEV (reference sequence). The CDR3 contains 16 residues. CDR3 loop: CASSSGRGIPTGELFF. Here the CDR3 DNA reads TGTGCCAGCAGTTCCGGGAGGGGGATCCCCACCGGGGAGCTGTTTTTT.

The rearrangement links TRBV30 to TRBJ1-6; TRBD1 might be the D (6 bases). V was shortened by 1 base and J by 6 bases, with 13 bases between the two germline ends. The CDR3 runs 15 residues. Germline V CDR1 and CDR2: GTSNPN, SVGIG (reference sequence). The CDR3 nucleotides are TGTGCCTGGAGTGCCGCCAGGGGAGGTAATTCACCCCTCCACTTT. Amino acids: CAWSAARGGNSPLHF.

The sample holds a few counts of this clonotype. This chain connects TRBV9 to TRBJ2-5, with D perhaps matching TRBD1 or TRBD2 (5 bases each). Germline V lookup: CDR1 SGDLS, CDR2 YYNGEE. V was pared by 1 base and J by 5 bases, with 15 bases between. The CDR3 loop spans 15 amino acids. The CDR3 nucleotides read TGTGCCAGCAGCGTAAGTGGGACGACGAAGGAGACCCAGTACTTC. Its translation: CASSVSGTTKETQYF.

This clonotype has ten or more counts. In nucleotides, the CDR3 is TGTGCCAGCAGTAATACAGGGAGCTCCTATAATTCACCCCTCCACTTT. Its translation: CASSNTGSSYNSPLHF. The rearrangement links TRBV2 to TRBJ1-6; perhaps TRBD1 as D (6 bases). V was clipped by 5 bases and J by 0 bases, with 11 bases between them. The CDR3 covers 16 residues. The germline CDR1 and CDR2 sequences are SNHLY and FYNNEI.

The chain employs TRBV24-1 and TRBJ2-2; D perhaps matches TRBD1 (6 bases). Germline V gives CDR1 KGHDR, CDR2 SFDVKD. CDR3 length: 15 residues. The V end lost 2 bases, the J end lost 7 bases, and 13 bases lay between the germline ends. CDR3 sequence reads: CATSDSAGVVGELFF. The CDR3, as DNA: TGTGCCACCAGTGATTCGGCAGGGGTCGTCGGGGAGCTGTTTTTT.

The chain uses TRBV29-1 and TRBJ2-5; D is perhaps TRBD1 (5 bases). The CDR3 contains 15 residues. V shed 5 bases and J shed 5 bases, with 21 bases lying between them. In germline, CDR1 is SQVTM, CDR2 ANQGSEA. CDR3 sequence: CSVPPEGAGSETQYF. The CDR3, as DNA: TGCAGCGTTCCTCCTGAAGGGGCCGGGTCGGAGACCCAGTACTTC.

This clonotype was seen at least ten times. The genes are TRBV29-1 and TRBJ2-1, with 13 nucleotides matching TRBD2. V lost 6 bases and J lost 4; bases outside the gene matches: 3. Germline V gene lookup returns CDR1 SQVTM and CDR2 ANQGSEA. The CDR3 is 14 residues long. CDR3 DNA sequence: TGCAGCGTGGGGACTAGCGGGGATTACAATGAGCAGTTCTTC. Amino acids: CSVGTSGDYNEQFF.

The genes are TRBV2 and TRBJ1-2; 7 bases are shared with TRBD1. J gave up 2 bases and V 6 bases, and 9 bases lay outside the gene matches. The CDR3 is 15 amino acids. Germline V gene sequence: CDR1 SNHLY, CDR2 FYNNEI. For the CDR3, the DNA is TGTGCCAGCAGCTCCGGGACAGCGGTCAACTATGGCTACACCTTC. It is translated as CASSSGTAVNYGYTF.

The table lists this clonotype with many counts. V and J are TRBV6-1 and TRBJ1-1; a weak D match, TRBD1 (6 bases). V lost 2 bases and J 0 bases, leaving 19 bases between the germline ends. The CDR3 loop spans 18 amino acids. From germline, CDR1 is MNHNS and CDR2 SASEGT. The CDR3 DNA reads TGTGCCAGCAGTGAATGGGGGACACGGGGCGTTTTGAACACTGAAGCTTTCTTT. Encoded protein: CASSEWGTRGVLNTEAFF.

The V and J genes are TRBV10-3 and TRBJ2-7; D is unclear. The CDR3 spans 14 residues. The V gene's germline CDR1 is ENHRY and CDR2 SYGVKD. V lost 8 bases and J lost 4, with 18 bases in between. Written as DNA, the CDR3 is TGTGCCATCGGTAAGGGCTCTGGAGTGTACGAGCAGTACTTC. Protein: CAIGKGSGVYEQYF.

This clonotype was detected a few times. The chain has TRBV20-1 and TRBJ2-4, with a weak D call TRBD1 (5 bases). Germline CDR1 reads DFQATT; CDR2 reads SNEGSKA (reference sequence). Trimming left V 0 bases short and J 3 bases short, with 9 bases between. The CDR3 spans 14 residues. The chain's CDR3 is CSARDDRHKNIQYF. Written as DNA, the CDR3 is TGCAGTGCTAGAGACGACAGACACAAAAACATTCAGTACTTC.

This clonotype showed up many times. The chain joins TRBV7-3 to TRBJ2-5; D uncertain. CDR3 length: 16 residues. Trimming removed 5 bases at V and 0 bases at J, with 16 bases between. Per the germline V gene, CDR1 is SGHTA and CDR2 is FQGTGA. The CDR3 nucleotides are TGTGCCAGCAGCCCCGGCGGTAGCCGGTACCAAGAGACCCAGTACTTC. Amino acids: CASSPGGSRYQETQYF.

This clonotype was recorded many times. The chain joins TRBV7-2 to TRBJ2-5; weak D call: TRBD2 (5 bases). The CDR3 is 15 residues long. Germline-derived CDR1 and CDR2 are SGHTA and FQGNSA. V shed 3 bases and J shed 0 bases, with 11 bases lying between them. In DNA form, the CDR3 reads TGTGCCAGCAGCTTGGGTTCCGGGAACCAAGAGACCCAGTACTTC. It yields the protein CASSLGSGNQETQYF.

This clonotype was detected a few times. V and J are TRBV11-2 and TRBJ2-5, with TRBD2 matching over 8 bases. The trim removed 2 bases at V and 2 bases at J, leaving 4 bases unmatched. The germline gives CDR1 SGHAT, CDR2 FQNNGV. The CDR3 covers 15 residues. The CDR3 sequence is CASSLTPSGQETQYF. The DNA of the CDR3 is TGTGCCAGCAGCTTAACTCCTAGCGGGCAAGAGACCCAGTACTTC.

This clonotype was observed many times. The CDR3 DNA reads TGTGCCAGCAGTCCTAGAGAGGCGGGGGCGGACGAGCAGTACTTC. It translates to CASSPREAGADEQYF. The chain is built from TRBV28 and TRBJ2-7; tentatively, D is TRBD2 (7 bases). Germline values: CDR1 MDHEN, CDR2 SYDVKM. V gave up 5 bases and J gave up 5 bases, with 19 bases separating them. The CDR3 totals 15 residues.

This clonotype has more than one count but fewer than ten. The V and J genes are TRBV20-1 and TRBJ2-4; D is unclear. CDR1 is DFQATT, CDR2 SNEGSKA, per germline (reference sequence). Trimming took 0 bases from V and 4 from J, leaving 13 bases between them. CDR3 length: 15 amino acids. CDR3 coding DNA: TGCAGTGCTAGAGATGGACGGGCGCAAAAAAACATTCAGTACTTC. Translated, it gives CSARDGRAQKNIQYF.

This sequence joins TRBV29-1 and TRBJ2-7, with D tentatively TRBD1 (7 bases). Germline CDR1 is SQVTM and CDR2 is ANQGSEA. The CDR3 is made up of 14 amino acids. V was clipped by 0 bases and J by 4 bases, with 13 bases between them. CDR3 sequence reads: CSVEDQGGSYEQYF. CDR3 bases: TGCAGCGTTGAAGATCAGGGGGGCTCATACGAGCAGTACTTC.

The chain combines TRBV27 with TRBJ2-7; D remains unclear. In germline, CDR1 is MNHEY, CDR2 SMNVEV (reference sequence). V shed 1 base and J shed 0 bases, with 7 bases lying between them. CDR3 length equals 14 residues. CDR3 nucleotide sequence: TGTGCCAGCAGTTTATTTGGCAGCTCCTACGAGCAGTACTTC. Its protein is CASSLFGSSYEQYF.

This chain links TRBV7-3 with TRBJ2-1; the match to TRBD2 covers 10 bases. J lost 13 bases, V lost 5 bases, and 8 bases had no gene match. Germline CDR1 SGHTA, CDR2 FQGTGA. This CDR3 spans 13 amino acids. The CDR3 loop reads CASSPSLAGEQFF. Written as DNA, the CDR3 is TGTGCCAGCAGCCCCTCCCTAGCGGGAGAACAGTTCTTC.

This clonotype showed up many times. This rearrangement joins TRBV27 to TRBJ2-7; no clear D gene. Germline values: CDR1 MNHEY, CDR2 SMNVEV (reference sequence). V was trimmed by 6 bases and J by 3 bases, leaving 15 bases between them. The CDR3 consists of 14 residues. CDR3 protein: CASRAEVGDYEQYF. The CDR3 DNA reads as TGTGCCAGCAGGGCCGAGGTAGGAGACTACGAGCAGTACTTC.